A single T cell receptor beta chain is shown here with its context. Its cognate antigen is unknown. These data come from a study of chemoradiotherapy in HPV16-positive cancers. Study results and limitations: During treatment, candidate HPV-specific clones and E7-related motifs expanded in tumor. HPV-specific T cells were functionally defined from only a couple of HPV16-positive patients. In HPV16-positive patients, HPV-responsive T-cell expansion tracked better recurrence-free survival.

Data came from immunoSEQ multiplex PCR; TCRdb stores just in-frame clones and leaves some out. This sample has 30,000 or so clones, with approximately 88% found just once. Samples were taken several times over chemoradiotherapy. Trimming pared 5 bases from V and 7 bases from J, leaving 12 bases between. The CDR3 is made up of 12 amino acids. Looked up from germline, CDR1 is MDHEN and CDR2 is SYDVKM. J is TRBJ2-7 and V is TRBV28; D not resolved. The clonotype was recovered from a human donor with HPV-associated anogenital cancer. Sequencing used blood, obtained from a patient who underwent chemoradiotherapy. The CDR3 here is CASSLTQFEQYF. CDR3 DNA: TGTGCCAGCAGTCTAACTCAGTTTGAGCAGTACTTC.